This is a list of T cell receptor beta chains from one sample in a study of blood T cell repertoires in COVID-19. Assay used: immunoSEQ multiplex PCR; TCRdb lists only in-frame clones, some missing. The profile covers some 150,000 clones, with around 89% appearing a single time and 2.5% to 3% taken by the ten largest. Sequenced material: peripheral blood. The source of these receptors is a man aged 55 to 70 with active or convalescent COVID-19. CDR3s include the opening cysteine and the closing phenylalanine or tryptophan. The order of the fields is J gene, D gene, V gene, CDR3 protein. A D gene is named only where the DNA matches it firmly.

>TRBJ2-7|TRBD1|TRBV5-4
CASSLWDRRYEQYF
>TRBJ2-6|.|TRBV6-6
CASSSPRGSGANVLTF
>TRBJ2-1|TRBD2|TRBV27
CASSERGSYNEQFF
>TRBJ2-3|TRBD1|TRBV7-9
CASTFTGGGTDTQYF
>TRBJ1-4|.|TRBV7-2
CASSLGQGSEKLFF
>TRBJ1-1|.|TRBV7-9
CASSQQGNTEAFF
>TRBJ2-2|TRBD2|TRBV6-1
CASSEGLAGTGELFF
>TRBJ2-3|TRBD2|TRBV7-2
CASSTGLAVTDTQYF
>TRBJ2-5|TRBD2|TRBV5-6
CASSLVSSGAQETQYF
>TRBJ2-3|.|TRBV24-1
CATSDSSQGTDTQYF
>TRBJ1-2|.|TRBV28
CASSLGRRTVGYTF
>TRBJ1-1|TRBD1|TRBV5-4
CASSWTGGQNTEAFF
>TRBJ1-2|.|TRBV30
CAWSIGGNYGYTF
>TRBJ2-5|.|TRBV28
CASSIDGGEETQYF
>TRBJ2-5|.|TRBV18
CASSPPSSPQETQYF
>TRBJ1-1|TRBD1|TRBV30
CAWRNRGDTEAFF
>TRBJ1-1|.|TRBV30
CARTGSRRNTEAFF
>TRBJ1-2|TRBD1|TRBV19
CASRRTGANYGYTF
>TRBJ1-2|.|TRBV21-1
CASSKAPPGQLGGYTF
>TRBJ1-1|.|TRBV19
CASSITGNRLNTEAFF
>TRBJ1-2|.|TRBV4-2
CASSQEGRGWDYGYTF
>TRBJ2-3|.|TRBV9
CASSARIADTQYF
>TRBJ1-6|TRBD1|TRBV20-1
CSASIRDRNSPLHF
>TRBJ1-5|.|TRBV21-1
CAELGVSGAAQPQHF
>TRBJ1-4|.|TRBV27
CAVGRENEKLFF
>TRBJ1-1|.|TRBV6-6
CASSSGLFSMNTEAFF
>TRBJ2-7|.|TRBV19
CATRGYRSSYEQYF
>TRBJ1-2|TRBD1|TRBV10-1
CASSRDRGECGYGYTF
>TRBJ2-2|TRBD1|TRBV2
CASSVGTVTGELFF
>TRBJ2-3|TRBD1|TRBV9
CASSFRTGGIDTQYF
>TRBJ2-1|.|TRBV9
CASSVEVGTYYNEQFF
>TRBJ1-6|.|TRBV5-5
CASSLSTYSYNSPLHF
>TRBJ1-1|.|TRBV20-1
CSASLPSGRGYTEAFF